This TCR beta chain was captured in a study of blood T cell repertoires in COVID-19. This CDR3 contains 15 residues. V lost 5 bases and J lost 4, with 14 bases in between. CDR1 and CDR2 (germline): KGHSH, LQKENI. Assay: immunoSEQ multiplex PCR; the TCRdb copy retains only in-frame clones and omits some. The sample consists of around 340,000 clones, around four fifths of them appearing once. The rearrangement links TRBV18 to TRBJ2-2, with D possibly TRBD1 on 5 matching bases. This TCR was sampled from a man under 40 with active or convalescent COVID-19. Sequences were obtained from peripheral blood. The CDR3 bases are TGTGCCAGCTCAAACGGACAACCCCTCACCGGGGAGCTGTTTTTT. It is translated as CASSNGQPLTGELFF.